Each of the 26 T cell receptor beta chains below was sequenced from the same sample in a study of CD8 T cells in Susac syndrome. Random hexamers served to reverse transcribe about 0.5 to 1 ug RNA. TCRdb passed the immunoSEQ multiplex PCR reads through MiXCR, listing each CDR3 protein once. The top ten hold about 0.23% of the sample, which has about 130,000 distinct CDR3 sequences, under 95% seen once. The material sequenced was CD8+ T cells from PBMCs. These receptors came from a human donor with multiple sclerosis.

This clonotype has more than one count but fewer than ten. The V gene is TRBV27, the J gene TRBJ1-5; unclear D gene. The CDR3 consists of 12 residues. Trimming pared 3 bases from V and 4 bases from J, leaving 4 bases between. Germline V lookup: CDR1 MNHEY, CDR2 SMNVEV (reference sequence). CDR3 sequence reads: CASSFPNQPQHF. The CDR3 DNA sequence: TGTGCCAGCAGTTTCCCTAATCAGCCCCAGCATTTT.

This clonotype was seen only once. The V call is TRBV6-5, the J call TRBJ1-3, with D uncertain. The CDR3 sequence is 19 residues long. In germline, CDR1 is MNHEY, CDR2 SVGAGI. Trimming pared 1 base from V and 0 bases from J, leaving 19 bases between. The CDR3 DNA follows: TGTGCCAGCAGTTACTACCTGACCGGCAGCTTAAGCTCTGGAAACACCATATATTTT. Protein sequence: CASSYYLTGSLSSGNTIYF.

J is TRBJ1-4 and V is TRBV5-6, with 7 bases that match TRBD1. Germline V CDR1 and CDR2: SGHDT, YYEEEE. Trimming cost V 4 bases and J 4 bases; bases outside gene matches: 4. The CDR3 sequence is 14 residues long. This chain's CDR3 is CASSPGQINEKLFF. CDR3 nucleotides: TGTGCCAGCAGCCCGGGACAGATTAATGAAAAACTGTTTTTT. Variable domain in full (rest from reference TRBV5-6 and TRBJ1-4): DAGVTQSPTHLIKTRGQQVTLRCSPKSGHDTVSWYQQALGQGPQFIFQYYEEEERQRGNFPDRFSGHQFPNYSSELNVNALLLGDSALYLCASSPGQINEKLFFGSGTQLSVL.

The chain couples TRBV4-2 to TRBJ2-7; either TRBD1 or TRBD2 may supply D (5 bases each). CDR3 length: 14 amino acids. Trimming cost V 0 bases and J 3 bases, with 9 bases left between them. Germline V gene data show CDR1 as LGHNA and CDR2 as YNFKEQ. CDR3 nucleotide sequence: TGTGCCAGCAGCCAAGATTGGGGGATCTACGAGCAGTACTTC. Its protein is CASSQDWGIYEQYF.

V is TRBV10-2 and J is TRBJ2-2, with 8 nucleotides matching TRBD1. Germline trimming cut 8 bases from V and 5 bases from J; bases unmatched to any gene: 4. CDR3 size: 13 residues. The germline V gene encodes CDR1 WSHSY and CDR2 SAAADI. CDR3 loop: CASQGAQTGELFF. DNA for the CDR3: TGCGCCAGCCAGGGGGCGCAGACCGGGGAGCTGTTTTTT.

This chain connects TRBV5-4 to TRBJ2-5; no definite D call. V was trimmed by 2 bases and J by 1 base, leaving 6 bases between them. The CDR3 sequence is 13 residues long. Germline V gene data show CDR1 as SGHNT and CDR2 as YYREEE (reference sequence). CDR3: CASSLYIQETQYF. In nucleotides, the CDR3 is TGTGCCAGCAGCTTATACATCCAAGAGACCCAGTACTTC.

The chain is built from TRBV7-2 and TRBJ1-3; tentative D call: TRBD1 (6 bases). Germline V gives CDR1 SGHTA, CDR2 FQGNSA. V lost 1 base and J lost 4, with 8 bases in between. CDR3 length: 14 amino acids. Here the CDR3 DNA reads TGTGCCAGCAGCTTAGGGGGGCTCGGAAACACCATATATTTT. Translation gives CASSLGGLGNTIYF.

The chain has TRBV20-1 and TRBJ2-7; no clear D gene. The CDR3 covers 13 residues. Germline CDR1 is DFQATT and CDR2 is SNEGSKA (reference sequence). With 3 bases removed from V and 3 bases from J, the gap between germline ends came to 12 bases. DNA of the CDR3: TGCAGTGCTAGCCGTGGGGAAGACTACGAGCAGTACTTC. This sequence encodes CSASRGEDYEQYF.

V usage is TRBV4-1 and J usage is TRBJ1-2, with 8 bases fitting TRBD1. Germline V gives CDR1 MGHRA, CDR2 YSYEKL. The ends lost 4 bases at V and 4 bases at J; junction bases unmatched: 11. CDR3 length: 16 amino acids. For the CDR3, the DNA is TGCGCCAGCAGCCCCGGACAGGGCGAAAGGGTCTATGGCTACACCTTC. This gives the protein CASSPGQGERVYGYTF.

The rearrangement uses TRBV12-5 and TRBJ1-1; 7 positions agree with TRBD1. The junction had 10 bases not matched to a gene; V was cut back by 7 bases and J by 5 bases. The CDR3 extends over 14 amino acids. CDR1 and CDR2 from the germline V gene are LGHNT and FRNRAP. This chain's CDR3 is CASATDRQETEAFF. CDR3 nucleotide sequence: TGTGCTAGTGCTACGGACAGGCAAGAAACTGAAGCTTTCTTT.

The V gene is TRBV13, the J gene TRBJ1-1; D unclear. The V and J ends lost 0 bases and 4 bases respectively, with 15 bases between them. The CDR3 has 16 amino acids. Germline values: CDR1 PRHDT, CDR2 FYEKMQ (reference sequence). CDR3 DNA: TGTGCCAGCAGCTTAGGCCGTGTGTCTAGAGGCACTGAAGCTTTCTTT. Protein sequence: CASSLGRVSRGTEAFF.

The chain carries TRBV24-1 and TRBJ2-1; D gene ambiguous. Germline CDR1 and CDR2: KGHDR and SFDVKD. The V end lost 1 base, the J end lost 5 bases, and 8 bases lay between the germline ends. This CDR3 has 14 residues. CDR3 sequence (DNA): TGTGCCACCAGTGATTTCGAACACGACAATGAGCAGTTCTTC. It codes for CATSDFEHDNEQFF.

The chain employs TRBV7-9 and TRBJ2-2, with no clear D. There are 15 residues in the CDR3. Germline V gene lookup returns CDR1 SEHNR and CDR2 FQNEAQ (reference sequence). Trimming shortened V by 1 base and J by 4 bases, and 10 bases separated the two germline ends. Here the CDR3 DNA reads TGTGCCAGCAGCTTAGATACAGAGCTCACCGGGGAGCTGTTTTTT. It is translated as CASSLDTELTGELFF.

The chain links TRBV4-3 to TRBJ1-5; D unclear. Trimming removed 0 bases at V and 7 bases at J, with 7 bases between. From germline, CDR1 is LGHNA and CDR2 YSLEER. The CDR3 length is 13 residues. Here the CDR3 reads CASSQDRYQPQHF. Here the CDR3 DNA reads TGCGCCAGCAGCCAAGACAGATACCAGCCCCAGCATTTT.

This chain uses TRBV6-5 with TRBJ2-3; D remains ambiguous. The CDR3 has 13 amino acids. Deletions cut 2 bases from V and 0 bases from J, with 3 bases between. Germline V gene lookup returns CDR1 MNHEY and CDR2 SVGAGI. The chain's CDR3 is CASSYTSTDTQYF. CDR3 nucleotide sequence: TGTGCCAGCAGTTACACTAGCACAGATACGCAGTATTTT.

This chain links TRBV15 with TRBJ2-7; TRBD1 is a possible D gene (7 bases). CDR1 and CDR2 from the germline V gene are LNHNV and YYDKDF (reference sequence). This CDR3 is built from 15 residues. Trimming stripped 5 bases from V and 2 bases from J, with 16 bases between. The CDR3 sequence is CATSVRLGTAYEQYF. In DNA, the CDR3 is TGTGCCACCAGCGTTAGACTAGGGACAGCCTACGAGCAGTACTTC.

The chain employs TRBV29-1 and TRBJ2-7; maybe TRBD2 (6 bases). Germline CDR1 and CDR2: SQVTM and ANQGSEA. V was pared by 2 bases and J by 1 base, with 15 bases between. The CDR3 length is 15 residues. The chain's CDR3 is CSVELGTQQSYEQYF. The CDR3 DNA is TGCAGCGTTGAACTTGGGACTCAACAGTCCTACGAGCAGTACTTC.

The chain has TRBV30 and TRBJ2-1, with no clear D. Germline CDR1 is GTSNPN and CDR2 is SVGIG (reference sequence). The length of the CDR3 is 11 residues. V lost 3 bases and J 6 bases, leaving 6 bases between the germline ends. Here the CDR3 DNA reads TGTGCCTGGAGCAACCTCAATGAGCAGTTCTTC. Residues: CAWSNLNEQFF.

To note about this clonotype: A much bigger clone sits one base away, suggesting this may be a read error. V is TRBV5-1 and J is TRBJ1-2; D might be TRBD1 (5 bases). V dropped 4 bases and J dropped 0 bases, with 13 bases sitting between them. The CDR3 covers 15 residues. Germline V gene sequence: CDR1 SGHRS, CDR2 YFSETQ. The CDR3 protein is CASSAGTCANYGYTF. CDR3 bases: TGCGCCAGCAGCGCTGGGACCTGCGCTAACTATGGCTACACCTTC.

The chain has TRBV6-2 or TRBV6-3 and TRBJ2-1, with a tentative D call TRBD2 (5 bases). This CDR3 is 15 amino acids long. V was shortened by 6 bases and J by 5 bases, with 17 bases between the two germline ends. The germline V gene has CDR1 MNHEY and CDR2 SVGEGT. CDR3 DNA: TGTGCCAGCAGCCTTAGCGACTTCTTGAACAATGAGCAGTTCTTC. Protein: CASSLSDFLNNEQFF.

The chain combines TRBV6-5 with TRBJ2-5, with D tentatively TRBD2 (6 bases). This CDR3 region has 17 residues. The V and J ends lost 3 bases and 2 bases respectively, with 19 bases between them. Germline assignment: CDR1 MNHEY and CDR2 SVGAGI. Here the CDR3 reads CASSYLPGAGQQETQYF. For the CDR3, the DNA is TGTGCCAGCAGTTATCTCCCCGGGGCGGGGCAACAAGAGACCCAGTACTTC.

The V call is TRBV7-9, the J call TRBJ1-5; perhaps TRBD1 as D (5 bases). Germline CDR1 is SEHNR and CDR2 is FQNEAQ (reference sequence). V was shortened by 5 bases and J by 14 bases, with 19 bases between the two germline ends. The CDR3 is 13 residues long. In DNA form, the CDR3 reads TGTGCCAGCAGCCTCTCCCCCCAGGGAAGGAAGCATTTT. This codes for CASSLSPQGRKHF.

The chain has TRBV4-1 and TRBJ1-5; D is uncertain. V lost 1 base and J lost 11, with 18 bases in between. The V gene's germline CDR1 is MGHRA and CDR2 YSYEKL. The CDR3 length is 15 residues. This chain's CDR3 is CASSQGQAPIMSQHF. The CDR3, as DNA: TGCGCCAGCAGCCAAGGTCAGGCCCCGATAATGTCCCAGCATTTT.

The genes are TRBV27 and TRBJ2-7; 11 nucleotides agree with TRBD2. With 5 bases clipped from V and 2 bases from J, the junction kept 11 bases outside the gene matches. Germline V gene data show CDR1 as MNHEY and CDR2 as SMNVEV (reference sequence). The CDR3 spans 17 residues. CDR3 DNA: TGTGCCAGCAGTCGACTCGAGGTTAGCGGGAGGGCCTACGAGCAGTACTTC. It specifies CASSRLEVSGRAYEQYF.

This clonotype was seen only a few times. V and J are TRBV27 and TRBJ2-7; TRBD1 might be the D (6 bases). This CDR3 comprises 13 residues. Germline lookup yields CDR1 MNHEY and CDR2 SMNVEV (reference sequence). V was cut by 2 bases and J by 2 bases, with 7 bases left in between. The CDR3 is CASSLPGAYEQYF. In nucleotides, the CDR3 is TGTGCCAGCAGTTTACCAGGGGCCTACGAGCAGTACTTC.

V is TRBV30 and J is TRBJ2-7; D possibly uses TRBD1 or TRBD2 (5 bases each). This CDR3 has 13 residues. Germline V gene lookup returns CDR1 GTSNPN and CDR2 SVGIG (reference sequence). Trimming stripped 5 bases from V and 2 bases from J, with 13 bases between. The CDR3 DNA follows: TGTGCCTGGTCCTTCGGGGCGGCCTACGAGCAGTACTTC. Its protein product is CAWSFGAAYEQYF. The full variable domain, with the rest looked up from reference TRBV30 and TRBJ2-7, is SQTIHQWPATLVQPVGSPLSLECTVEGTSNPNLYWYRQAAGRGLQLLFYSVGIGQISSEVPQNLSASRPQDRQFILSSKKLLLSDSGFYLCAWSFGAAYEQYFGPGTRLTVT.